This TCR beta chain was observed in a study of T cell responses to AZD1222 COVID-19 vaccine. Method: immunoSEQ multiplex PCR; TCRdb's copy keeps in-frame clones and lacks some. Of over 130,000 clones detected, about nine tenths appear once; the ten largest clones hold 1.5% to 2%. Germline loops: CDR1 LGHDT, CDR2 YNNKEL (reference sequence). Trimming at V came to 0 bases and at J to 4 bases, leaving 11 bases not matched to a gene. CDR3 length: 17 amino acids. The TCR originated in an adult who received the AZD1222 COVID-19 vaccine. Sequencing was performed on peripheral blood, taken 28 days after the second AZD1222 dose. The V gene is TRBV3-1 (or the pseudogene TRBV3-2), the J gene TRBJ1-2; TRBD1 matches 7 bases. The CDR3 sequence is CASSQELGGGGFYGYTF. CDR3 coding DNA: TGTGCCAGCAGCCAAGAATTGGGAGGGGGCGGATTCTATGGCTACACCTTC.